The 31 T cell receptor beta chains in this list originate from one sample, sequenced in a study of shared clonotypes between healthy human individuals. Here immunoSEQ multiplex PCR was the method, and the copy in TCRdb shows in-frame clones only, minus some. This sample yields millions of clones, of which roughly 94% are seen a single time; 0.9% to 1.4% belongs to the top ten. Naive CD8 cells comprised CD45RO-negative, CCR7-positively selected cells, excluding terminally differentiated effector memory CD45RA+ cells. The sequencing sample was made of naive CD8+ T cells sorted from blood. These receptors were collected from a man aged 18 to 29 in good health.

This rearrangement joins TRBV2 to TRBJ1-1; D is uncertain. The CDR3 contains 13 residues. Germline-derived CDR1 and CDR2 are SNHLY and FYNNEI. The germline V and J ends were trimmed by 6 bases and 0 bases, with 8 bases remaining between them. CDR3 residues: CASRGPLNTEAFF. Written as DNA, the CDR3 is TGTGCCAGCAGAGGACCGTTGAACACTGAAGCTTTCTTT.

The V gene is TRBV6-5, the J gene TRBJ1-1; D ambiguous. The V and J ends lost 8 bases and 3 bases respectively, with 13 bases between them. There are 13 residues in the CDR3. Germline V lookup: CDR1 MNHEY, CDR2 SVGAGI. The CDR3, as DNA: TGTGCCAGCCAATCAAGGGCCTACACTGAAGCTTTCTTT. Protein product: CASQSRAYTEAFF.

The chain has TRBV27 and TRBJ2-7; the match to TRBD1 covers 7 bases. This CDR3 is built from 13 residues. CDR1 and CDR2 from the germline V gene are MNHEY and SMNVEV (reference sequence). J was trimmed by 3 bases and V by 6 bases; bases with no gene match: 5. The CDR3 loop reads CASSIDRVYEQYF. The CDR3 nucleotides read TGTGCCAGCAGCATCGACAGGGTCTACGAGCAGTACTTC.

The V gene is TRBV7-9, the J gene TRBJ2-3, with 11 bases fitting TRBD1. The germline CDR1 and CDR2 sequences are SEHNR and FQNEAQ (reference sequence). Unmatched junction bases numbered 5, after V lost 6 bases and J lost 3 bases. The CDR3 runs 15 residues. DNA of the CDR3: TGTGCCAGCAGTAACCGGGACAGGGGGACAGATACGCAGTATTTT. Translating it yields CASSNRDRGTDTQYF.

For this clone: Other DNA sequences within the sample encode an identical CDR3. V and J are TRBV4-3 and TRBJ1-4, with 10 bases aligning to TRBD1. The CDR3 runs 14 residues. V dropped 3 bases and J dropped 5; count of bases not matched to a gene: 0. CDR1 LGHNA and CDR2 YSLEER come from the germline V gene. CDR3 loop: CASSQGQGNEKLFF. The CDR3 DNA reads TGCGCCAGCAGCCAGGGACAGGGGAATGAAAAACTGTTTTTT.

This chain connects TRBV7-9 to TRBJ2-7; no clear D. Trimming took off 4 bases at V and 4 bases at J, with 14 bases between the two ends. The V gene's germline CDR1 is SEHNR and CDR2 FQNEAQ (reference sequence). The CDR3 sequence is 14 residues long. The CDR3, as DNA: TGTGCCAGCAGCTCCACACGGGCCGGGTACGAGCAGTACTTC. Translating it yields CASSSTRAGYEQYF.

The chain recombines TRBV6-1 with TRBJ1-1, with TRBD1 matching 8 bases. Germline V lookup: CDR1 MNHNS, CDR2 SASEGT. V lost 5 bases, J lost 9 bases, and 14 bases stayed unmatched. CDR3 length equals 15 residues. The CDR3 loop is CASSLQPGTGDKAFF. The CDR3 DNA follows: TGTGCCAGCAGTTTACAACCCGGGACAGGAGATAAAGCTTTCTTT.

This clone was counted between two and nine times. This chain joins TRBV5-5 and TRBJ2-2, with TRBD1 matching over 7 bases. Trimming at V came to 7 bases and at J to 0 bases, leaving 3 bases not matched to a gene. The germline gives CDR1 SGHKS, CDR2 YYEKEE (reference sequence). The CDR3 runs to 14 residues. CDR3 sequence: CASDREPNTGELFF. CDR3 DNA: TGTGCCAGCGACAGGGAACCGAACACCGGGGAGCTGTTTTTT. Using reference TRBV5-5 and TRBJ2-2 for the parts outside the CDR3, the full variable domain is DAGVTQSPTHLIKTRGQQVTLRCSPISGHKSVSWYQQVLGQGPQFIFQYYEKEERGRGNFPDRFSARQFPNYSSELNVNALLLGDSALYLCASDREPNTGELFFGEGSRLTVL.

A single count supports this clone. The CDR3 sequence is CASSLDSEQYF. The DNA for the CDR3 is TGTGCCAGCAGCTTGGACTCCGAGCAGTACTTC. The chain combines TRBV5-6 with TRBJ2-7; D uncertain. V lost 0 bases to trimming and J lost 6 bases, with 4 bases between them. The CDR3 length is 11 residues. Germline V gene lookup returns CDR1 SGHDT and CDR2 YYEEEE. The complete variable domain, with remaining parts taken from reference TRBV5-6 and TRBJ2-7, reads DAGVTQSPTHLIKTRGQQVTLRCSPKSGHDTVSWYQQALGQGPQFIFQYYEEEERQRGNFPDRFSGHQFPNYSSELNVNALLLGDSALYLCASSLDSEQYFGPGTRLTVT.

The chain carries TRBV27 and TRBJ1-2, with TRBD1 as a possible D gene (5 bases). Trimming took 2 bases from V and 3 from J, leaving 13 bases between them. The germline V gene has CDR1 MNHEY and CDR2 SMNVEV (reference sequence). This CDR3 region has 15 residues. The CDR3 sequence is CASSLVAGSHYGYTF. CDR3 bases: TGTGCCAGCAGTTTAGTGGCAGGGTCACACTATGGCTACACCTTC.

The gene calls are TRBV4-1 and TRBJ2-1; 8 nucleotides match TRBD2. V lost 2 bases, J lost 7 bases, and 7 bases stayed unmatched. Germline V gene lookup returns CDR1 MGHRA and CDR2 YSYEKL. The CDR3 loop spans 15 amino acids. The CDR3 spells CASSQRGGAGNEQFF. Written as DNA, the CDR3 is TGCGCCAGCAGCCAACGGGGGGGCGCGGGGAATGAGCAGTTCTTC.

The chain joins TRBV9 to TRBJ2-1; D is perhaps TRBD2 (6 bases). Germline CDR1 and CDR2: SGDLS and YYNGEE. Trimming removed 0 bases from V and 7 bases from J, with 11 bases in between. This CDR3 is built from 14 residues. CDR3 in amino acids: CASSVGGAGNEQFF. The CDR3 DNA sequence: TGTGCCAGCAGCGTAGGCGGGGCGGGGAATGAGCAGTTCTTC. Full variable domain (outside the CDR3, taken from reference TRBV9 and TRBJ2-1): DSGVTQTPKHLITATGQRVTLRCSPRSGDLSVYWYQQSLDQGLQFLIQYYNGEERAKGNILERFSAQQFPDLHSELNLSSLELGDSALYFCASSVGGAGNEQFFGPGTRLTVL.

The chain combines TRBV7-8 with TRBJ2-7, with 7 bases fitting TRBD1. The CDR3 consists of 18 residues. The V gene's germline CDR1 is SGHVS and CDR2 FQNEAQ. V lost 2 bases to trimming and J lost 2 bases; unmatched junction nucleotides: 15. The CDR3 nucleotides are TGTGCCAGCAGCTTACCCCTAACTGACAGGGTCGGGGCCTACGAGCAGTACTTC. Its protein product is CASSLPLTDRVGAYEQYF.

V usage is TRBV7-2 and J usage is TRBJ2-5; possible D gene TRBD2, 5 bases. CDR1 is SGHTA and CDR2 is FQGNSA in the germline V gene. V was clipped by 1 base and J by 0 bases, with 18 bases between them. The CDR3 has 18 amino acids. The CDR3 coding sequence is TGTGCCAGCAGCTTAGTGTCACTAGGGCTGACGTACCAAGAGACCCAGTACTTC. Translated: CASSLVSLGLTYQETQYF.

In DNA form, the CDR3 reads TGTGCCAGCAGCTTAGGACCCTGGGGGCTTGCTAGCGGGAGCCGAAAGACCCAGTACTTC. Protein product: CASSLGPWGLASGSRKTQYF. The chain couples TRBV7-8 to TRBJ2-5, with 10 nucleotides matching TRBD2. Germline V gene data show CDR1 as SGHVS and CDR2 as FQNEAQ. CDR3 length: 20 amino acids. J gave up 6 bases and V 1 base, and 20 bases lay outside the gene matches.

The chain has TRBV12-2 and TRBJ1-4; the table's D call, TRBD1, has no DNA check behind it. TRBV12-2 is a known pseudogene. This CDR3 spans 15 amino acids. CDR3 DNA: TGTGCAAGTCGGAGACACCATGCAACTAATGAAAAACTGTTTTTT. This codes for CASRRHHATNEKLFF.

About this clone: Other DNA sequences in this specimen translate into the identical CDR3. This chain uses TRBV10-3 with TRBJ2-7; D is undetermined. V gave up 2 bases and J gave up 1 base, with 6 bases separating them. The CDR3 loop spans 13 amino acids. Germline V gene data show CDR1 as ENHRY and CDR2 as SYGVKD. The CDR3 loop reads CAISEPPSYEQYF. In nucleotides, the CDR3 is TGTGCCATCAGTGAGCCTCCATCCTACGAGCAGTACTTC.

CDR3 sequence: CASSLATGGPAEAFF. In nucleotides, the CDR3 is TGCGCCAGCAGCTTGGCGACGGGGGGACCTGCTGAAGCTTTCTTT. The chain employs TRBV5-1 and TRBJ1-1; D is perhaps TRBD1 (5 bases). Trimming cost V 0 bases and J 6 bases, with 15 bases left between them. Germline V gene sequence: CDR1 SGHRS, CDR2 YFSETQ. CDR3 size: 15 residues.

This chain links TRBV6-6 with TRBJ2-3; 7 bases align to TRBD2. This CDR3 has 15 residues. Looked up from germline, CDR1 is MNHNY and CDR2 is SVGAGI (reference sequence). Trimming took 6 bases from V and 6 from J; bases not matched to a gene: 12. CDR3 amino acids: CASRPLAGMFDTQYF. CDR3 nucleotides: TGTGCCAGCAGGCCCTTAGCGGGTATGTTCGATACGCAGTATTTT.

The chain employs TRBV27 and TRBJ1-2, with TRBD1 as a possible D gene (5 bases). CDR3 length: 12 amino acids. CDR1 and CDR2 from the germline V gene are MNHEY and SMNVEV (reference sequence). V was shortened by 3 bases and J by 7 bases, with 9 bases between the two germline ends. CDR3: CASSFGGGGYTF. The CDR3 coding sequence is TGTGCCAGCAGTTTTGGGGGGGGTGGCTACACCTTC.

DNA of the CDR3: TGCGCCAGCACCGGACACTTAAACATGAACACTGAAGCTTTCTTT. Its translation: CASTGHLNMNTEAFF. The chain has TRBV4-1 and TRBJ1-1; D possibly corresponds to TRBD1 (5 bases). The germline gives CDR1 MGHRA, CDR2 YSYEKL. Trimming shortened V by 7 bases and J by 0 bases, and 15 bases separated the two germline ends. The CDR3 runs to 15 residues.

For this clone: This sample includes further DNA sequences coding for the same CDR3. CDR3 residues: CASSVGGAGYEQYF. CDR3 DNA sequence: TGTGCCAGCAGCGTAGGAGGGGCGGGCTACGAGCAGTACTTC. The V and J genes are TRBV9 and TRBJ2-7; D possibly matches TRBD1 or TRBD2 (5 bases each). Trimming shortened V by 0 bases and J by 3 bases, and 10 bases separated the two germline ends. The CDR3 loop spans 14 amino acids. CDR1 is SGDLS and CDR2 is YYNGEE in the germline V gene.

This clone was observed a few times. This specimen includes other DNA sequences encoding the same CDR3. This chain joins TRBV9 and TRBJ2-2, with D tentatively TRBD1 (5 bases). The CDR3 covers 13 residues. CDR1 and CDR2 (germline): SGDLS, YYNGEE. The V end lost 0 bases, the J end lost 5 bases, and 5 bases lay between the germline ends. The chain's CDR3 is CASSVEGTGELFF. CDR3 coding DNA: TGTGCCAGCAGCGTAGAGGGGACCGGGGAGCTGTTTTTT.

This chain uses TRBV7-9 with TRBJ2-3; D uncertain. This CDR3 comprises 13 residues. Trimming removed 10 bases from V and 1 base from J, with 12 bases in between. In germline, CDR1 is SEHNR, CDR2 FQNEAQ (reference sequence). The CDR3 DNA reads TGTGCCACCCGGCACGGAGGCACAGATACGCAGTATTTT. Translating it yields CATRHGGTDTQYF.

The gene calls are TRBV4-1 and TRBJ2-6; tentatively, D is TRBD1 (6 bases). CDR1 is MGHRA and CDR2 is YSYEKL in the germline V gene. With 0 bases removed from V and 2 bases from J, the gap between germline ends came to 26 bases. The CDR3 spans 22 residues. This CDR3 reads CASSQDIPVRGRGGPGANVLTF. CDR3 nucleotides: TGCGCCAGCAGCCAAGATATTCCGGTGCGTGGCAGGGGTGGCCCTGGGGCCAACGTCCTGACTTTC.

This chain connects TRBV27 to TRBJ1-5, with 10 bases fitting TRBD1. The CDR3 sequence is 16 residues long. CDR1 is MNHEY, CDR2 SMNVEV, per germline (reference sequence). Unmatched junction bases numbered 5, after V lost 4 bases and J lost 2 bases. In nucleotides, the CDR3 is TGTGCCAGCAGTTGGACGGGGACAGGGGGCAATCAGCCCCAGCATTTT. Its translation is CASSWTGTGGNQPQHF.

With regard to this clone: The same CDR3 can be traced to other DNA sequences in this sample. This chain joins TRBV30 and TRBJ1-1, with 7 bases lining up with TRBD1. V shed 0 bases and J 5 bases; nucleotides not matched to a gene: 0. The germline V gene encodes CDR1 GTSNPN and CDR2 SVGIG (reference sequence). The length of the CDR3 is 12 residues. The CDR3 nucleotides read TGTGCCTGGAGTGTACAGGGGACTGAAGCTTTCTTT. Encoded protein: CAWSVQGTEAFF.

The gene calls are TRBV27 and TRBJ1-5; TRBD1 matches at 8 bases. The CDR3 runs 14 residues. J was trimmed by 2 bases and V by 6 bases; bases with no gene match: 3. Looked up from germline, CDR1 is MNHEY and CDR2 is SMNVEV (reference sequence). The CDR3 loop is CASRDREGNQPQHF. CDR3 DNA sequence: TGTGCCAGCAGGGACAGGGAGGGCAATCAGCCCCAGCATTTT.

The chain is built from TRBV28 and TRBJ1-3; TRBD1 aligns across 8 bases. Germline V gives CDR1 MDHEN, CDR2 SYDVKM. The CDR3 consists of 14 residues. The trim removed 6 bases at V and 4 bases at J, leaving 5 bases unmatched. The CDR3 loop reads CASRAGTGGNTIYF. CDR3 bases: TGTGCCAGCAGAGCCGGGACAGGCGGAAACACCATATATTTT.

The CDR3 protein is CASSLDSSAGIQETQYF. CDR3 DNA sequence: TGTGCCAGCAGCTTAGATTCCTCGGCAGGTATACAAGAGACCCAGTACTTC. This rearrangement joins TRBV11-2 to TRBJ2-5; D gene uncertain. Germline V CDR1 and CDR2: SGHAT, FQNNGV. CDR3 size: 17 residues. The V end was cut by 0 bases, the J end by 2 bases, with 16 bases between.

The rearrangement uses TRBV30 and TRBJ2-2; D is uncertain. Germline CDR1 is GTSNPN and CDR2 is SVGIG (reference sequence). The CDR3 spans 11 residues. The V gene lost 5 bases and the J gene lost 6 bases, with 7 bases spanning the gap. In DNA form, the CDR3 reads TGTGCCTGGGAGCTGGCCGGGGAGCTGTTTTTT. Residues: CAWELAGELFF. Looking up the rest from reference TRBV30 and TRBJ2-2 gives the full variable domain: SQTIHQWPATLVQPVGSPLSLECTVEGTSNPNLYWYRQAAGRGLQLLFYSVGIGQISSEVPQNLSASRPQDRQFILSSKKLLLSDSGFYLCAWELAGELFFGEGSRLTVL.